This passage covers 18 T cell receptor beta chains from one sample sequenced in a study of shared clonotypes between healthy human individuals (dated by TCRdb to 2018 to 2020). Library prep was done by the immunoSEQ multiplex PCR assay. TCRdb stores this immuneACCESS table with in-frame sequences only. Part of the clones is absent; in the studies checked, under half of the shortfall reflects unresolved V genes, and no reason is known for the rest. In all, the sample holds hundreds of thousands of clones, and approximately 71% of those were seen once. The ten largest clonotypes hold approximately 12% of the sample. Sequenced input: PBMCs. The receptor source for this set is a woman aged 40 to 49 in good health. Some clones in this sample may be carry-over from other donors' samples.

This rearrangement joins TRBV9 to TRBJ2-1; D possibly corresponds to TRBD2 (6 bases). This CDR3 has 15 amino acids. The V gene's germline CDR1 is SGDLS and CDR2 YYNGEE. V lost 4 bases and J 5 bases, leaving 16 bases between the germline ends. The CDR3 DNA is TGTGCCAGCAGCCCCCGACTAGTTACCGACAATGAGCAGTTCTTC. Its protein is CASSPRLVTDNEQFF.

This clone was observed once. The rearrangement uses TRBV7-8 and TRBJ2-7, with TRBD2 identical over 11 bases. The germline CDR1 and CDR2 sequences are SGHVS and FQNEAQ. The CDR3 loop spans 16 amino acids. Trimming removed 2 bases from V and 5 bases from J; junction bases left unmatched: 8. The CDR3 nucleotides read TGTGCCAGCAGCTTAAGGCAGACTAGCGGGAAGGACGAGCAGTACTTC. Protein sequence: CASSLRQTSGKDEQYF.

This chain uses TRBV29-1 with TRBJ2-5; D perhaps matches TRBD2 (5 bases). The germline V gene has CDR1 SQVTM and CDR2 ANQGSEA. Trimming stripped 7 bases from V and 3 bases from J, with 15 bases between. The CDR3 consists of 13 residues. This CDR3 reads CSAKGTGKETQYF. CDR3 nucleotides: TGCAGCGCCAAGGGAACGGGGAAAGAGACCCAGTACTTC.

The chain joins TRBV9 to TRBJ1-2, with 7 bases matching TRBD1. V gave up 2 bases and J gave up 8 bases; unmatched junction bases: 12. Germline V gene lookup returns CDR1 SGDLS and CDR2 YYNGEE. The CDR3 has 15 residues. CDR3 sequence (DNA): TGTGCCAGCAGCGTCCGGGACAGCCGCTTAGGGGGCTACACCTTC. This encodes CASSVRDSRLGGYTF.

This chain's CDR3 is CASSLRTTNTGELFF. DNA of the CDR3: TGTGCCAGCAGCTTGAGGACAACGAACACCGGGGAGCTGTTTTTT. The chain uses TRBV5-4 and TRBJ2-2, with a weak D call TRBD1 (5 bases). Germline values: CDR1 SGHNT, CDR2 YYREEE (reference sequence). Trimming took 1 base from V and 0 from J, leaving 7 bases between them. The CDR3 runs 15 residues.

The V gene is TRBV11-2, the J gene TRBJ2-3, with D unclear. This CDR3 is built from 14 residues. CDR1 and CDR2 (germline): SGHAT, FQNNGV. The ends were cut back, 5 bases at V and 3 bases at J, with 12 bases in the middle. In DNA, the CDR3 is TGTGCCAGCAGCCCCTACCTGCTTACAGATACGCAGTATTTT. Encoded protein: CASSPYLLTDTQYF.

The rearrangement links TRBV7-9 to TRBJ2-5; 7 bases map to TRBD1. The V segment lost 5 bases and the J segment 7 bases; nucleotides outside the gene matches: 19. The CDR3 runs 17 residues. The V gene's germline CDR1 is SEHNR and CDR2 FQNEAQ (reference sequence). The CDR3 DNA reads TGTGCCAGCAGCCCTGGGTTGGGGACAGACCCATATCGGACCCAGTACTTC. Translation: CASSPGLGTDPYRTQYF. The full variable domain, completed using reference TRBV7-9 and TRBJ2-5, is DTGVSQNPRHKITKRGQNVTFRCDPISEHNRLYWYRQTLGQGPEFLTYFQNEAQLEKSRLLSDRFSAERPKGSFSTLEIQRTEQGDSAMYLCASSPGLGTDPYRTQYFGPGTRLLVL.

The chain combines TRBV7-6 with TRBJ2-1; 11 positions match TRBD2. CDR3 length equals 17 residues. Germline trimming cut 5 bases from V and 5 bases from J; bases unmatched to any gene: 11. Germline loops: CDR1 SGHVS, CDR2 FNYEAQ. CDR3 sequence reads: CASSLRPTSGMDNEQFF. CDR3 nucleotides: TGTGCCAGCAGCCTGAGACCGACTAGCGGGATGGACAATGAGCAGTTCTTC.

The genes are TRBV21-1 and TRBJ2-5; the DNA was not used to check the table's D call, TRBD2. TRBV21-1 is a known pseudogene. The CDR3 runs to 17 residues. The CDR3 region is CASSKARRYRGEETQYF. DNA for the CDR3: TGTGCCAGCAGCAAAGCCCGCCGCTACCGGGGAGAGGAGACCCAGTACTTC.

The chain combines TRBV9 with TRBJ1-5; TRBD1 aligns across 7 bases. The CDR3 has 15 residues. Germline CDR1 is SGDLS and CDR2 is YYNGEE. Trimming removed 0 bases from V and 3 bases from J; junction bases left unmatched: 3. The CDR3 nucleotides are TGTGCCAGCAGCGTAGGACAGGGAATCAATCAGCCCCAGCATTTT. This gives the protein CASSVGQGINQPQHF.

This chain uses TRBV18 with TRBJ1-5; D is undetermined. The germline V gene has CDR1 KGHSH and CDR2 LQKENI. The CDR3 totals 13 residues. Trimming took off 3 bases at V and 4 bases at J, with 7 bases between the two ends. The CDR3 sequence: CASSPAENQPQHF. DNA for the CDR3: TGTGCCAGCTCACCGGCAGAGAATCAGCCCCAGCATTTT.

This clone has more than one count but fewer than ten. The chain employs TRBV6-5 and TRBJ1-1, with D perhaps matching TRBD1 (6 bases). Germline CDR1 MNHEY, CDR2 SVGAGI. Trimming stripped 5 bases from V and 7 bases from J, with 8 bases between. This CDR3 is built from 11 residues. In DNA form, the CDR3 reads TGTGCCAGCAGTACAGGGTTTGAAGCTTTCTTT. It is translated as CASSTGFEAFF.

As regards this clone: Other DNA sequences in the same sample also yield this CDR3. The V call is TRBV7-9, the J call TRBJ1-5; TRBD1 matches 7 bases. The V gene end was trimmed by 3 bases and the J gene end by 6 bases; junction bases not matched to a gene: 2. The CDR3 is 13 residues long. CDR1 is SEHNR, CDR2 FQNEAQ, per germline (reference sequence). CDR3: CASSLAGGQPQHF. The CDR3 nucleotides are TGTGCCAGCAGCTTGGCAGGGGGTCAGCCCCAGCATTTT.

The rearrangement links TRBV28 to TRBJ1-2; the D is unclear. Germline V CDR1 and CDR2: MDHEN, SYDVKM. V dropped 4 bases and J dropped 0 bases, with 12 bases sitting between them. The CDR3 is made up of 15 amino acids. CDR3 sequence: CASSSDGMTNYGYTF. As DNA, the CDR3 is TGTGCCAGCAGTTCGGACGGAATGACTAACTATGGCTACACCTTC.

Turning to this clone: A much bigger clone sits one base away, suggesting this may be a read error. The V gene is TRBV23-1, the J gene TRBJ1-5, with D possibly being TRBD1 (6 bases). TRBV23-1 is placed among ORFs of uncertain function. This CDR3 spans 14 amino acids. Between the trimmed V and J ends, which lost 6 bases and 8 bases, there was a span of 17 bases. As DNA, the CDR3 is TGCGCCAGCAGGGGGGGCACCCAAAATAAGCCCCAGCATTTT. Protein product: CASRGGTQNKPQHF.

A remark on this clone: A single base is all that separates this from a far larger clone, so a read error is likely. The identical CDR3 is also encoded by other nucleotide sequences in the sample. The rearrangement uses TRBV30 and TRBJ1-6; no reliable D call. Germline assignment: CDR1 GTSNPN and CDR2 SVGIG (reference sequence). V lost 4 bases to trimming and J lost 8 bases, with 12 bases between them. The CDR3 has 13 residues. CDR3 residues: CAWNVRRDSPLHF. CDR3 DNA sequence: TGTGCCTGGAACGTACGGAGGGATTCACCCCTCCACTTT.

The V call is TRBV7-2, the J call TRBJ2-7, with D uncertain. The CDR3 totals 13 residues. The germline V gene encodes CDR1 SGHTA and CDR2 FQGNSA. Trimming pared 1 base from V and 4 bases from J, leaving 8 bases between. CDR3 amino acids: CASSLGQLYEQYF. CDR3 in DNA: TGTGCCAGCAGCTTAGGTCAGCTATACGAGCAGTACTTC.

This chain uses TRBV7-2 with TRBJ1-2, with a weak D call TRBD1 (6 bases). CDR3 length equals 16 residues. V gave up 2 bases and J gave up 4 bases, with 17 bases separating them. The V gene's germline CDR1 is SGHTA and CDR2 FQGNSA. The CDR3 reads CASSLLGRGRVYGYTF. CDR3 in DNA: TGTGCCAGCAGCTTACTCGGCAGGGGTAGGGTCTATGGCTACACCTTC.